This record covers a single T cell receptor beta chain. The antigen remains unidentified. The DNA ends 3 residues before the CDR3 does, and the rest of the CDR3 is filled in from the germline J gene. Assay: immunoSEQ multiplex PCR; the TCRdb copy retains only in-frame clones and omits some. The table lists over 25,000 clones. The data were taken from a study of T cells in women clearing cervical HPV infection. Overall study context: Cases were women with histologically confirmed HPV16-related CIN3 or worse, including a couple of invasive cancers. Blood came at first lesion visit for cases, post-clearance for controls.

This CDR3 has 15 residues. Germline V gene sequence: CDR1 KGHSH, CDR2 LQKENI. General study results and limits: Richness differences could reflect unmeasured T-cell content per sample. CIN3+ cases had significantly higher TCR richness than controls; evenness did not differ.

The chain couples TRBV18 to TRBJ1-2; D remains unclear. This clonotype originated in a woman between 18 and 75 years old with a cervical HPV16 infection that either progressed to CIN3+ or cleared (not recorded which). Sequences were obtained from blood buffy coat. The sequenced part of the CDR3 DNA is TGTGCCAGCTCACCTTGGACTAGCTTGGGAAATGAC. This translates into CASSPWTSLGND. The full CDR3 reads CASSPWTSLGNDYTF.